A single sample is the source of the 21 T cell receptor beta chains below, sequenced in a study of T cell changes during pregnancy in multiple sclerosis. Clones were read by immunoSEQ multiplex PCR, and TCRdb kept only the in-frame ones, dropping some. The sample includes 30,000 to 45,000 clones, about 91% of them seen just once. This sample comprised CD8+ T cells from peripheral blood mononuclear cells, obtained before pregnancy. Receptors originate from a female donor with multiple sclerosis, enrolled in a pregnancy study.

The chain couples TRBV27 to TRBJ2-3; a weak D match, TRBD1 (5 bases). Germline V gene sequence: CDR1 MNHEY, CDR2 SMNVEV (reference sequence). V dropped 6 bases and J dropped 0 bases, with 25 bases sitting between them. The CDR3 sequence is 19 residues long. The DNA for the CDR3 is TGTGCCAGCAGGTACCGGATAGGGGCCCTATCCTCTAGCACAGATACGCAGTATTTT. Its translation: CASRYRIGALSSSTDTQYF.

Only one count was recorded for this clone. This chain joins TRBV7-8 and TRBJ2-1; 8 positions agree with TRBD2. The CDR3 runs 14 residues. From germline, CDR1 is SGHVS and CDR2 FQNEAQ. V gave up 5 bases and J gave up 3 bases; unmatched junction bases: 3. This CDR3 reads CASSPGLDYNEQFF. Here the CDR3 DNA reads TGTGCCAGCAGCCCGGGACTAGACTACAATGAGCAGTTCTTC.

The chain has TRBV7-3 and TRBJ2-2; 16 nucleotides match TRBD2. The CDR3 contains 20 residues. V shed 5 bases, J shed 3 bases, and the junction held 12 bases outside the gene matches. Germline CDR1 SGHTA, CDR2 FQGTGA. CDR3 sequence (DNA): TGTGCCAGCAGCCCTGATTCTGGGACTAGCGGGAGGGCCGACACCGGGGAGCTGTTTTTT. It specifies CASSPDSGTSGRADTGELFF.

V and J are TRBV6-6 and TRBJ2-3; 16 bases line up with TRBD2. CDR1 and CDR2 from the germline V gene are MNHNY and SVGAGI (reference sequence). The CDR3 runs to 16 residues. Losses at the gene ends were 8 bases for V and 4 bases for J; bases not matched to a gene: 6. As DNA, the CDR3 is TGTGCCAGCGCCGGGACTAGCGGGAGGGCTGCAGATACGCAGTATTTT. The encoded protein is CASAGTSGRAADTQYF.

The chain uses TRBV30 and TRBJ2-7; 11 nucleotides align to TRBD2. CDR3 size: 14 residues. Per the germline V gene, CDR1 is GTSNPN and CDR2 is SVGIG (reference sequence). V dropped 3 bases and J dropped 2; count of bases not matched to a gene: 3. CDR3 loop: CAWSRGLAAYEQYF. CDR3 nucleotide sequence: TGTGCCTGGAGCCGGGGACTAGCGGCCTACGAGCAGTACTTC.

This clone was recorded only once. The chain is built from TRBV19 and TRBJ1-2, with D uncertain. V dropped 3 bases and J dropped 2 bases, with 10 bases sitting between them. Germline CDR1 is LNHDA and CDR2 is SQIVND (reference sequence). This CDR3 region has 14 residues. CDR3 bases: TGTGCCAGTAGTATGGGCCGAGGGAACTATGGCTACACCTTC. This sequence encodes CASSMGRGNYGYTF. The whole variable domain, remainder taken from reference TRBV19 and TRBJ1-2, is DGGITQSPKYLFRKEGQNVTLSCEQNLNHDAMYWYRQDPGQGLRLIYYSQIVNDFQKGDIAEGYSVSREKKESFPLTVTSAQKNPTAFYLCASSMGRGNYGYTFGSGTRLTVV.

This clone appeared a single time. V and J are TRBV6-4 and TRBJ1-2; tentatively, D is TRBD1 (6 bases). Between the trimmed V and J ends, which lost 2 bases and 10 bases, there was a span of 14 bases. This CDR3 region has 13 residues. Germline values: CDR1 MRHNA, CDR2 SNTAGT. The CDR3 is CASSDRTDGYYTF. CDR3 nucleotide sequence: TGTGCCAGCAGTGACAGGACAGACGGATACTACACCTTC.

The CDR3 sequence is CASSPKNFEQFF. CDR3 in DNA: TGTGCCAGCAGTCCTAAGAACTTTGAGCAGTTCTTC. The genes are TRBV7-9 and TRBJ2-1; D call uncertain. This CDR3 comprises 12 residues. Germline lookup yields CDR1 SEHNR and CDR2 FQNEAQ (reference sequence). The V end lost 6 bases, the J end lost 9 bases, and 12 bases lay between the germline ends. Together with reference TRBV7-9 and TRBJ2-1, the CDR3 gives the full variable domain: DTGVSQNPRHKITKRGQNVTFRCDPISEHNRLYWYRQTLGQGPEFLTYFQNEAQLEKSRLLSDRFSAERPKGSFSTLEIQRTEQGDSAMYLCASSPKNFEQFFGPGTRLTVL.

A word on this clone: This CDR3 is missing its conserved last phenylalanine or tryptophan, likely due to a read error. The chain is built from TRBV5-1 and TRBJ1-2; D not resolved. The CDR3 consists of 15 residues. The germline CDR1 and CDR2 sequences are SGHRS and YFSETQ. The ends were cut back, 4 bases at V and 3 bases at J, with 16 bases in the middle. The CDR3: CASSRGWESDYGYTV. CDR3 sequence (DNA): TGCGCCAGCAGCAGAGGGTGGGAGTCGGACTATGGCTACACCGTC.

The chain recombines TRBV4-2 with TRBJ2-7; 7 bases are a match to TRBD1. CDR1 is LGHNA and CDR2 is YNFKEQ in the germline V gene. V was clipped by 0 bases and J by 0 bases; unmatched bases: 8. The CDR3 runs 17 residues. This CDR3 reads CASSQELGWDSSYEQYF. The CDR3 DNA follows: TGTGCCAGCAGCCAAGAATTAGGATGGGACAGCTCCTACGAGCAGTACTTC.

V usage is TRBV5-1 and J usage is TRBJ1-1, with 8 nucleotides matching TRBD1. The CDR3 is 16 residues long. J lost 0 bases, V lost 4 bases, and 8 bases had no gene match. In germline, CDR1 is SGHRS, CDR2 YFSETQ. Here the CDR3 DNA reads TGCGCCAGCAGCGGGACAGGTGACCTTCTGAACACTGAAGCTTTCTTT. This sequence encodes CASSGTGDLLNTEAFF.

The CDR3 loop is CASSEGVGEGQPQHF. Written as DNA, the CDR3 is TGTGCCAGCAGTGAAGGGGTTGGGGAAGGTCAGCCCCAGCATTTT. This chain links TRBV6-4 with TRBJ1-5, with D possibly being TRBD1 (5 bases). Between the trimmed V and J ends, which lost 3 bases and 6 bases, there was a span of 15 bases. The CDR3 is made up of 15 amino acids. Germline assignment: CDR1 MRHNA and CDR2 SNTAGT.

This chain joins TRBV28 and TRBJ2-5; 14 bases map to TRBD2. This CDR3 is 16 amino acids long. Germline CDR1 is MDHEN and CDR2 is SYDVKM. Germline trimming cut 5 bases from V and 5 bases from J; bases unmatched to any gene: 7. CDR3 region: CASSLGTSGRGETQYF. The CDR3 DNA follows: TGTGCCAGCAGTCTCGGGACTAGCGGGAGAGGGGAGACCCAGTACTTC.

The J gene is TRBJ2-4, the V gene TRBV7-9; perhaps TRBD1 as D (5 bases). CDR3 size: 14 residues. Germline CDR1 and CDR2: SEHNR and FQNEAQ (reference sequence). The V end was cut by 1 base, the J end by 7 bases, with 11 bases between. CDR3 in amino acids: CASSLEAGSNIQYF. CDR3 DNA: TGTGCCAGCAGCTTAGAGGCAGGGTCGAACATTCAGTACTTC.

This chain connects TRBV18 to TRBJ1-2; TRBD1 aligns across 11 bases. This CDR3 region has 17 residues. V shed 2 bases and J 0 bases; nucleotides not matched to a gene: 5. Germline V gives CDR1 KGHSH, CDR2 LQKENI. CDR3 amino acids: CASSPGTGGPTNYGYTF. The CDR3 coding sequence is TGTGCCAGCTCACCAGGGACAGGGGGTCCAACTAACTATGGCTACACCTTC.

The V and J genes are TRBV5-5 and TRBJ2-7, with TRBD2 identical over 7 bases. V lost 0 bases to trimming and J lost 4 bases; unmatched junction nucleotides: 7. The germline CDR1 and CDR2 sequences are SGHKS and YYEKEE (reference sequence). The CDR3 contains 15 residues. CDR3 DNA: TGTGCCAGCAGCTTGGTGTCTAGCGGTGATTACGAGCAGTACTTC. It specifies CASSLVSSGDYEQYF.

The V and J genes are TRBV14 and TRBJ2-1; 10 nucleotides align to TRBD1. CDR3 length equals 15 residues. Germline CDR1 SGHDN, CDR2 FVKESK. The trim removed 0 bases at V and 6 bases at J, leaving 2 bases unmatched. CDR3 nucleotide sequence: TGTGCCAGCAGCCAAGATTGGACAGGGGGCAATGAGCAGTTCTTC. It translates to CASSQDWTGGNEQFF.

This rearrangement joins TRBV5-6 to TRBJ2-6, with unresolved D. Trimming took off 2 bases at V and 4 bases at J, with 10 bases between the two ends. The germline CDR1 and CDR2 sequences are SGHDT and YYEEEE. This CDR3 spans 15 amino acids. Written as DNA, the CDR3 is TGTGCCAGCAGCTTACCTAAGGAGGGGGCCAACGTCCTGACTTTC. It yields the protein CASSLPKEGANVLTF.

The chain carries TRBV28 and TRBJ1-1; D is ambiguous. The CDR3 has 13 amino acids. V lost 8 bases and J lost 2, with 12 bases in between. Germline-derived CDR1 and CDR2 are MDHEN and SYDVKM. CDR3 in amino acids: CASRPRINTEAFF. The CDR3 DNA follows: TGTGCCAGCCGGCCCAGGATTAACACTGAAGCTTTCTTT.

This clone is a singleton in its sample. The chain employs TRBV4-2 and TRBJ2-7; D call uncertain. The CDR3 has 13 residues. The germline gives CDR1 LGHNA, CDR2 YNFKEQ. The V end was cut by 1 base, the J end by 3 bases, with 7 bases between. The DNA for the CDR3 is TGTGCCAGCAGCCAAGGGCCCGTCTACGAGCAGTACTTC. This codes for CASSQGPVYEQYF.

The chain has TRBV4-1 and TRBJ2-7, with no clear D. Germline values: CDR1 MGHRA, CDR2 YSYEKL. The CDR3 length is 15 residues. V was shortened by 1 base and J by 2 bases, with 12 bases between the two germline ends. CDR3 in DNA: TGCGCCAGCAGCCAAGTGGCGGCTTACACCTACGAGCAGTACTTC. Its protein is CASSQVAAYTYEQYF.